Each of the 5 T cell receptor beta chains below was sequenced from the same sample in a study of technical replicates of blood from several donors. Sequenced by immunoSEQ multiplex PCR; TCRdb stores in-frame clones only, minus some. The sample lists tens of thousands of clones, approximately 92% seen once, with around 0.42% in the top ten. The specimen was T cells isolated from PBMCs. These receptor sequences come from a human donor in good health.

This chain links TRBV5-4 with TRBJ2-3; weak D call: TRBD2 (7 bases). V lost 2 bases, J lost 2 bases, and 15 bases lay in between. Per the germline V gene, CDR1 is SGHNT and CDR2 is YYREEE (reference sequence). This CDR3 is built from 16 residues. CDR3 protein: CASSLAGRGYTDTQYF. CDR3 sequence (DNA): TGTGCCAGCAGCTTAGCAGGGAGGGGGTACACAGATACGCAGTATTTT.

This chain joins TRBV4-1 and TRBJ1-1, with D unresolved. From germline, CDR1 is MGHRA and CDR2 YSYEKL. Trimming cost V 4 bases and J 8 bases, with 17 bases left between them. This CDR3 region has 14 residues. The CDR3 bases are TGCGCCAGCAGCCCTAGTTGGAAGGATAGCGAAGCTTTCTTT. Translating it yields CASSPSWKDSEAFF.

The chain has TRBV7-2 and TRBJ1-1; 8 bases align to TRBD1. The CDR3 spans 13 residues. CDR1 is SGHTA, CDR2 FQGNSA, per germline. With 2 bases clipped from V and 11 bases from J, the junction kept 7 bases outside the gene matches. CDR3 in DNA: TGTGCCAGCAGCTTACCGTACAGGGGGTTGGCTTTCTTT. Residues: CASSLPYRGLAFF.

This clone was picked up one time. CDR3 coding DNA: TGTGCCAGCAGTTCTCCCACCCTCCTCCGTCGGGGCAATCAGCCCCAGCATTTT. This codes for CASSSPTLLRRGNQPQHF. The rearrangement links TRBV28 to TRBJ1-5; D remains unclear. CDR1 and CDR2 (germline): MDHEN, SYDVKM. This CDR3 spans 18 amino acids. V was cut by 4 bases and J by 2 bases, with 21 bases left in between.

This chain joins TRBV7-2 and TRBJ1-1; D remains unclear. The CDR3 has 12 amino acids. With 6 bases removed from V and 1 base from J, the gap between germline ends came to 6 bases. Germline CDR1 and CDR2: SGHTA and FQGNSA. CDR3 nucleotide sequence: TGTGCCAGCAGGGAGGGGAACACTGAAGCTTTCTTT. The encoded protein is CASREGNTEAFF.